This paragraph covers one T cell receptor (beta chain) sequence. The entry originates in a study of patients and donors after allogeneic stem cell transplantation. TCRdb re-derived calls from the RT-PCR reads in MiXCR, one entry per CDR3 protein. The sample consists of 190,000 or so distinct CDR3 sequences, 41% of them appearing once. Germline V lookup: CDR1 SGHRS, CDR2 YFSETQ. V was shortened by 0 bases and J by 4 bases, with 7 bases between the two germline ends. The CDR3 is 13 amino acids. The sequenced material came from blood, either unsorted or a sorted T cell fraction (not recorded which). The sequence derives from a human donor who was either an allogeneic HSCT recipient or a stem cell or donor lymphocyte infusion donor (not recorded which). It is not recorded whose cells these are; they may come from a transplant donor. The chain has TRBV5-1 and TRBJ2-5; D remains unclear. DNA for the CDR3: TGCGCCAGCAGCTTGGAAAGGGTAGAGACCCAGTACTTC. Residues: CASSLERVETQYF.